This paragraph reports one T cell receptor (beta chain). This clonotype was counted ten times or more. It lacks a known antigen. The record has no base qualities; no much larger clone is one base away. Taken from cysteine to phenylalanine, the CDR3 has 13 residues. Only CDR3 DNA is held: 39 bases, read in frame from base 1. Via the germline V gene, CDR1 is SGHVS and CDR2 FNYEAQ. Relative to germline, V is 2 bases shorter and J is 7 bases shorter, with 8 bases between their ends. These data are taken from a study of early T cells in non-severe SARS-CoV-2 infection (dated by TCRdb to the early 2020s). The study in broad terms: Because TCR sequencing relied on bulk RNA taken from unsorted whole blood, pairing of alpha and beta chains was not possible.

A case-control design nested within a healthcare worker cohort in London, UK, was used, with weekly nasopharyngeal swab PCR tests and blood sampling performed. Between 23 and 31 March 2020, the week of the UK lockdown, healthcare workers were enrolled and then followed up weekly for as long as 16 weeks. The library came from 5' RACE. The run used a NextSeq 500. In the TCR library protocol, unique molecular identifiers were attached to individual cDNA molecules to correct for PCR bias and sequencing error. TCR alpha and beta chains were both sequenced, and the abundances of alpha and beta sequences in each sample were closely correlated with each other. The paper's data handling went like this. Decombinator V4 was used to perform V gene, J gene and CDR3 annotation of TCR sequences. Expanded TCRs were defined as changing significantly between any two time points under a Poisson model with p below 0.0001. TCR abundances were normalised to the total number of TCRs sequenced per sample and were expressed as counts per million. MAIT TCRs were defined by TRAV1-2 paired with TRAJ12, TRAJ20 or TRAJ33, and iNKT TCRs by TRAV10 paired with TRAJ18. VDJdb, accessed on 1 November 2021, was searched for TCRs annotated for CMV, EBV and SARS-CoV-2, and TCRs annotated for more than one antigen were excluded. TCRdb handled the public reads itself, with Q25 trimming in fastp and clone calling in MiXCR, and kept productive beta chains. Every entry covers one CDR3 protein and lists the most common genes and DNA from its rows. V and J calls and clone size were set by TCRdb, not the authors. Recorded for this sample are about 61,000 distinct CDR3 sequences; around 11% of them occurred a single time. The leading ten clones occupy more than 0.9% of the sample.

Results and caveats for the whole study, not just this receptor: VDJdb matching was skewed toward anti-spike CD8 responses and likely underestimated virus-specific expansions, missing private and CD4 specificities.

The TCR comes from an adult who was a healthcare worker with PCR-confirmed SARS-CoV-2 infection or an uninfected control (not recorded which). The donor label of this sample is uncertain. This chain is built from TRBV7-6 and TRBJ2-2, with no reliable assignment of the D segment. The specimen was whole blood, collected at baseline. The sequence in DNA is TGTGCCAGCAGCTTATATAGGGACGGGGAGCTGTTTTTT. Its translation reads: CASSLYRDGELFF.